Listed below are T cell receptor beta chains from one sample, sequenced in a study of graft-versus-host responses after intestinal transplantation. TCRdb's table, derived via immunoSEQ multiplex PCR, lists solely in-frame clones and lacks some. The table has roughly 9,700 clones, over 30% seen once. The material sequenced was alloreactive CD8+ T cells from a mixed lymphocyte reaction culture, taken before intestinal transplant. The receptor source for this set is a human patient who received an intestinal transplant. CDR3s include the opening cysteine and the closing phenylalanine or tryptophan. D genes are given only for firm matches. Part of the rows lack a size; the others show once, few, many or a class for expanded clones.

cdr3_aa cdr3_nt clone_size j_call d_call v_call
CASSFTTYYGYTF TGTGCCAGCAGTTTCACAACGTACTATGGCTACACCTTC NA TRBJ1-2 NA TRBV6-6
CASSLAFPYRVRYDEQFF TGCGCCAGCAGCTTGGCCTTCCCGTACAGGGTTAGGTACGATGAGCAGTTCTTC NA TRBJ2-1 NA TRBV5-1
CASSPPEPPWGDGYTF TGTGCCAGCAGCCCCCCGGAACCTCCCTGGGGGGATGGCTACACCTTC NA TRBJ1-2 NA TRBV5-5
CSVERTGGYEQYF TGCAGCGTTGAGAGGACAGGGGGCTACGAGCAGTACTTC NA TRBJ2-7 TRBD1 TRBV29-1
CASSLGTGIYGYTF TGTGCCAGTAGCCTCGGGACAGGGATCTACGGCTACACCTTC NA TRBJ1-2 TRBD1 TRBV19
CASSMGQGDYGYTF TGTGCCAGTAGTATGGGACAGGGCGACTATGGCTACACCTTC few TRBJ1-2 TRBD1 TRBV19
CASSPDNPYNEQFF TGTGCCAGCAGCCCAGATAATCCCTACAATGAGCAGTTCTTC few TRBJ2-1 NA TRBV7-9
CASSTRLVGETQYF TGTGCCAGCAGTACTCGACTAGTCGGAGAGACCCAGTACTTC few TRBJ2-5 NA TRBV28
CASSLDRVRIGEQYF TGCGCCAGCAGCTTGGACAGAGTCAGGATAGGCGAGCAGTACTTC NA TRBJ2-7 NA TRBV5-1
CASSLGVEVPGEQFF TGTGCCAGCAGCTTAGGAGTCGAGGTGCCGGGTGAGCAGTTCTTC NA TRBJ2-1 NA TRBV7-6
CASSLVPGGIAGELFF TGTGCCAGCAGCTTAGTGCCAGGGGGCATCGCCGGGGAGCTGTTTTTT medium-sized TRBJ2-2 TRBD1 TRBV7-9
CASTRDSMNTEAFF TGCGCCAGCACCCGGGACAGCATGAACACTGAAGCTTTCTTT few TRBJ1-1 TRBD1 TRBV5-1
CASSYSGAYGYTF TGTGCCAGCAGTTACTCGGGAGCGTATGGCTACACCTTC few TRBJ1-2 NA TRBV6-5
CASSDFLRTDTGELFF TGTGCCAGCAGTGACTTTTTGAGGACAGACACCGGGGAGCTGTTTTTT NA TRBJ2-2 NA TRBV2
CASSPMRRENWAASPLHF TGTGCCAGCTCACCCATGCGGAGGGAAAACTGGGCGGCTTCACCCCTCCACTTT NA TRBJ1-6 NA TRBV18
CASSSTPGETNTEAFF TGTGCCAGCAGCTCCACCCCAGGGGAAACGAACACTGAAGCTTTCTTT once TRBJ1-1 NA TRBV7-9
CASSAVGGRTDTQYF TGCGCCAGCAGTGCGGTCGGAGGGCGCACAGATACGCAGTATTTT NA TRBJ2-3 NA TRBV10-1
CASSVGTSPPYEQYF TGTGCCAGCAGCGTAGGCACTAGTCCTCCCTACGAGCAGTACTTC NA TRBJ2-7 NA TRBV9
CASSLWAGRKETQYF TGTGCCAGCAGCTTATGGGCAGGGAGGAAAGAGACCCAGTACTTC few TRBJ2-5 NA TRBV7-3
CARSFGGPNTGELFF TGTGCCAGAAGCTTCGGGGGGCCGAACACCGGGGAGCTGTTTTTT NA TRBJ2-2 NA TRBV5-3
CASSVAGGLATSGNEQFF TGTGCCAGCAGCGTAGCCGGGGGGCTAGCGACTTCGGGCAATGAGCAGTTCTTC NA TRBJ2-1 NA TRBV9
CASSNIAGGPGTDTQYF TGTGCCAGCAGTAACATAGCGGGAGGGCCTGGCACAGATACGCAGTATTTT few TRBJ2-3 TRBD2 TRBV28
CASSLTPRRDQPQHF TGTGCCAGCAGCCTAACCCCACGGAGAGATCAGCCCCAGCATTTT NA TRBJ1-5 NA TRBV11-2
CASSLLGRAGEQYF TGTGCCAGCAGCTTACTCGGGAGAGCGGGCGAGCAGTACTTC few TRBJ2-7 NA TRBV7-8
CASMGTGHYGYTF TGTGCCAGCATGGGGACAGGGCACTATGGCTACACCTTC NA TRBJ1-2 TRBD1 TRBV6-1
CASSPYRGEAFF TGTGCCAGCAGCCCTTACAGGGGGGAAGCTTTCTTT NA TRBJ1-1 TRBD1 TRBV13
CASSPYGLAAHYEQYF TGTGCCAGCAGTCCATATGGACTAGCGGCCCACTACGAGCAGTACTTC few TRBJ2-7 TRBD2 TRBV27
CASSHEGDRYTGELFF TGTGCCAGTAGTCACGAAGGGGACAGATACACCGGGGAGCTGTTTTTT NA TRBJ2-2 TRBD1 TRBV19
CASSLGLLAVHEQYF TGCGCCAGCAGCTTGGGGCTACTAGCTGTCCACGAGCAGTACTTC NA TRBJ2-7 NA TRBV5-1
CASSLLTSGYNEQFF TGCGCCAGCAGCCTCTTGACTAGCGGATACAATGAGCAGTTCTTC NA TRBJ2-1 TRBD2 TRBV4-1
CASNLDNEQFF TGTGCCAGCAACTTGGACAATGAGCAGTTCTTC few TRBJ2-1 NA TRBV2
CATSRQGARKTEAFF TGTGCCACCAGCAGGCAGGGGGCGAGGAAAACTGAAGCTTTCTTT NA TRBJ1-1 TRBD1 TRBV15
CASSFDAGRMGGYTF TGTGCCAGCAGCTTCGACGCGGGCCGGATGGGGGGCTACACCTTC NA TRBJ1-2 NA TRBV7-3
CASSQDGLAAIQETQYF TGCGCCAGCAGCCAAGATGGCCTAGCGGCTATCCAAGAGACCCAGTACTTC NA TRBJ2-5 TRBD2 TRBV4-1
CASSPRWRPREEKLFF TGTGCCAGCTCACCACGGTGGCGGCCCCGAGAGGAAAAACTGTTTTTT NA TRBJ1-4 NA TRBV18
CASTGGAGEQYF TGTGCCAGCACAGGGGGCGCGGGGGAGCAGTACTTC NA TRBJ2-7 TRBD1 TRBV6-1
CASSEAARTGGDQPQHF TGTGCCAGCAGTGAAGCAGCCCGGACAGGGGGAGATCAGCCCCAGCATTTT few TRBJ1-5 TRBD1 TRBV2
CASSYSWGEVSYEQYF TGTGCCAGCAGTTACTCGTGGGGGGAGGTATCCTACGAGCAGTACTTC few TRBJ2-7 NA TRBV6-5
CASTTDRSRGFYEQYF TGTGCCAGCACCACGGACAGGTCTCGGGGCTTCTACGAGCAGTACTTC few TRBJ2-7 TRBD1 TRBV2
CASSWITGFDYGYTF TGTGCCAGCAGTTGGATCACGGGTTTTGACTATGGCTACACCTTC medium-sized TRBJ1-2 NA TRBV28
CASSLEASGRETQYF TGTGCCAGCAGCTTAGAGGCTAGCGGGAGGGAGACCCAGTACTTC few TRBJ2-5 TRBD2 TRBV11-2
CASSLAYNEQFF TGTGCCAGCAGCCTTGCCTACAATGAGCAGTTCTTC NA TRBJ2-1 NA TRBV11-2
CASSPFRALYGYTF TGTGCCAGCTCACCATTCAGGGCTCTCTATGGCTACACCTTC once TRBJ1-2 NA TRBV18
CASSLSETGGEQYF TGTGCCAGCAGTTTATCGGAGACAGGGGGCGAGCAGTACTTC medium-sized TRBJ2-7 TRBD1 TRBV28
CASQGYGYTF TGTGCCTCTCAGGGATATGGCTACACCTTC NA TRBJ1-2 NA TRBV25-1
CASSPWDRAGNEQFF TGTGCCAGCAGCCCCTGGGACAGGGCGGGCAATGAGCAGTTCTTC NA TRBJ2-1 TRBD1 TRBV5-8
CASSSLAGGIYNEQFF TGTGCCAGTAGTTCACTGGCGGGAGGAATCTACAATGAGCAGTTCTTC NA TRBJ2-1 TRBD2 TRBV19
CASSYSGGTQETQYF TGTGCCAGCAGTTATTCGGGGGGGACCCAAGAGACCCAGTACTTC few TRBJ2-5 TRBD2 TRBV6-5
CASSMSGSGANVLTF TGTGCCAGTAGTATGTCGGGGTCTGGGGCCAACGTCCTGACTTTC NA TRBJ2-6 NA TRBV19
CASSEAETGGEKLFF TGTGCCAGCAGTGAAGCGGAGACAGGGGGTGAAAAACTGTTTTTT medium-sized TRBJ1-4 TRBD1 TRBV6-1
CASSVVASLGATEAFF TGTGCCAGCAGCGTAGTAGCTAGCCTGGGGGCCACTGAAGCTTTCTTT NA TRBJ1-1 NA TRBV9
CASSESGINQPQHF TGCGCCAGCAGTGAATCGGGGATTAATCAGCCCCAGCATTTT NA TRBJ1-5 NA TRBV10-2